The clone carrying this TCR beta chain was detected ten times or more. The same CDR3 is also encoded by other DNA sequences in this sample. This sample stems from a study of shared clonotypes between healthy human individuals. The protocol was immunoSEQ multiplex PCR, while the TCRdb copy is restricted to in-frame clones and leaves out a portion. Here the sample spans roughly 1,600,000 clones, approximately 98.5% being singletons. Between the trimmed V and J ends, which lost 2 bases and 2 bases, there was a span of 0 bases. CDR1 is SGHRS and CDR2 is YFSETQ in the germline V gene. The CDR3 extends over 11 amino acids.

This receptor was taken from a man aged 25-45 years in good health. V and J are TRBV5-1 and TRBJ2-3; D is unresolved. The sequencing input was naive CD4+ T cells sorted from blood. The subset is: CD45RA+ positively selected. The DNA of the CDR3 is TGCGCCAGCAGCTTCACAGATACGCAGTATTTT. Amino acid sequence: CASSFTDTQYF.